This T cell receptor beta chain was identified during a study of glioma-infiltrating T cells. The CDR3 length is 14 residues. Unmatched junction bases numbered 6, after V lost 5 bases and J lost 2 bases. From germline, CDR1 is MNHNS and CDR2 SASEGT. This clonotype was seen many times. The iRepertoire nested amplicon-rescue multiplex PCR amplified TCR alpha and beta CDR3s from RNA. For one-step reverse transcription and amplification, about 85-400 ng of tissue mRNA or PBMC total RNA was used. Each CDR3 protein gets one entry after TCRdb re-called the multiplex PCR reads with MiXCR. This sample has roughly 200,000 distinct CDR3 sequences; 32% occur once, and the top ten carry 20%.

Sequenced sample: glioma tissue, nonneoplastic brain tissue, or PBMCs (not recorded which). The chain uses TRBV6-1 and TRBJ2-7; TRBD1 matches at 7 bases. The TCR originated in a human donor with low-grade glioma or glioblastoma, undergoing nonglioma brain surgery, or in good health (not recorded which). Here the CDR3 DNA reads TGTGCCAGCAGTTTCCAACAGGGGCCCTACGAGCAGTACTTC. This codes for CASSFQQGPYEQYF.